These T cell receptor beta chains were read from a single sample in a study of blood T cell repertoires in COVID-19. Sequencing used immunoSEQ multiplex PCR; TCRdb keeps in-frame clones, though not all of them. The table lists 50,000 to 65,000 clones, about two thirds of them singletons, with more than 4% in the top ten. Sample: peripheral blood. These receptors were taken from a woman in her 70s with COVID-19, enrolled during active disease. Each CDR3 is given without its conserved first and last residue.

j_call v_call cdr3_aa
TRBJ1-1 TRBV14 ASSQGGRGTSTEAF
TRBJ1-2 TRBV5-1 ASSPGTAGEPGYT
TRBJ2-7 TRBV5-6 ASSWTSSYEQY
TRBJ1-2 TRBV24-1 ATSIDRVGVDGYT
TRBJ1-2 TRBV11-3 ASSLRQSSGESYGYT
TRBJ2-2 TRBV7-2 ASSPGLAGNRNTGELF
TRBJ1-1 TRBV5-1 ASSLESAGGTEAF
TRBJ1-1 TRBV29-1 SVERNTEAF
TRBJ2-5 TRBV9 ASSVGADRRETQY
TRBJ2-2 TRBV9 ASSVSAGTRGTGELF
TRBJ1-1 TRBV4-2 ASSQELGRGEWDTEAF
TRBJ2-2 TRBV19 ASTLVAGAFVGELF
TRBJ2-7 TRBV19 ASSGHRTYEQY
TRBJ2-7 TRBV7-2 ASSSSPGAYEQY
TRBJ1-1 TRBV5-6 ASSQTGGTT
TRBJ1-1 TRBV6-5 ASTSQGFEAF
TRBJ2-3 TRBV5-6 ASSLRAGVTDTQY